Each of the 18 T cell receptor beta chains below was sequenced from the same sample in a study of cytomegalovirus exposure and HLA in healthy donors. The PCR was carried out with 60 Vbeta primers and 13 Jbeta primers. Using immunoSEQ multiplex PCR, the repertoire was profiled, and TCRdb retains in-frame clones only, with some absent. The sample lists some 180,000 clones, around 80% seen once, with approximately 4.4% in the top ten. The specimen was PBMCs. The receptors originated from a woman younger than 45 in good health and CMV-seropositive.

The rearrangement links TRBV5-1 to TRBJ1-1, with D hard to call. Germline V gene lookup returns CDR1 SGHRS and CDR2 YFSETQ. The CDR3 totals 15 residues. The V end was cut by 1 base, the J end by 1 base, with 11 bases between. This CDR3 reads CASSLTVFSNTEAFF. The DNA for the CDR3 is TGCGCCAGCAGCTTGACAGTTTTCTCGAACACTGAAGCTTTCTTT. Based on the CDR3 plus reference TRBV5-1 and TRBJ1-1, the full variable domain is KAGVTQTPRYLIKTRGQQVTLSCSPISGHRSVSWYQQTPGQGLQFLFEYFSETQRNKGNFPGRFSGRQFSNSRSEMNVSTLELGDSALYLCASSLTVFSNTEAFFGQGTRLTVV.

The J gene is TRBJ1-2, the V gene TRBV30; 9 bases are a match to TRBD1. Germline V gene data show CDR1 as GTSNPN and CDR2 as SVGIG (reference sequence). Unmatched junction bases numbered 12, after V lost 0 bases and J lost 10 bases. CDR3 length equals 15 residues. The CDR3 bases are TGTGCCTGGAGTGTACTGACACCGGGACAGGGATTCTACACCTTC. It codes for CAWSVLTPGQGFYTF.

V gene TRBV27 combines with J gene TRBJ2-7, with 12 bases lining up with TRBD2. The CDR3 has 18 amino acids. CDR1 MNHEY and CDR2 SMNVEV come from the germline V gene (reference sequence). The V and J ends lost 5 bases and 4 bases, in that order; junction bases with no gene match: 15. CDR3 in amino acids: CASSLDAPGLAGFYEQYF. CDR3 DNA sequence: TGTGCCAGCAGTCTGGATGCGCCAGGACTAGCGGGGTTTTACGAGCAGTACTTC.

This rearrangement joins TRBV27 to TRBJ2-1; 9 bases are a match to TRBD2. Trimming cost V 5 bases and J 4 bases; bases outside gene matches: 3. The CDR3 contains 14 residues. From germline, CDR1 is MNHEY and CDR2 SMNVEV (reference sequence). CDR3 amino acids: CASSSGRLYNEQFF. The DNA for the CDR3 is TGTGCCAGCAGTAGCGGGAGGTTATACAATGAGCAGTTCTTC.

V gene TRBV6-6 combines with J gene TRBJ1-5, with 11 bases matching TRBD1. CDR3 length: 14 residues. Germline V CDR1 and CDR2: MNHNY, SVGAGI (reference sequence). Trimming cost V 5 bases and J 3 bases; bases outside gene matches: 0. The CDR3 region is CASSGQGANQPQHF. In DNA form, the CDR3 reads TGTGCCAGCAGTGGACAGGGGGCCAATCAGCCCCAGCATTTT.

This clone was seen a handful of times. V and J are TRBV6-1 and TRBJ2-7; 7 bases are shared with TRBD1. Per the germline V gene, CDR1 is MNHNS and CDR2 is SASEGT. V lost 4 bases, J lost 4 bases, and 10 bases stayed unmatched. This CDR3 contains 15 residues. Here the CDR3 reads CASSVLQGQAYEQYF. The CDR3 DNA is TGTGCCAGCAGTGTACTACAAGGACAGGCTTACGAGCAGTACTTC.

The chain uses TRBV7-6 and TRBJ1-6, with 8 positions matching TRBD1. The V gene end was trimmed by 2 bases and the J gene end by 9 bases; junction bases not matched to a gene: 6. This CDR3 has 15 residues. In germline, CDR1 is SGHVS, CDR2 FNYEAQ. The DNA for the CDR3 is TGTGCCAGCAGCTTAAGGTCAGGGGGCTTTTCACCCCTCCACTTT. It encodes CASSLRSGGFSPLHF. The full variable domain, with the rest looked up from reference TRBV7-6 and TRBJ1-6, is GAGVSQSPRYKVTKRGQDVALRCDPISGHVSLYWYRQALGQGPEFLTYFNYEAQQDKSGLPNDRFSAERPEGSISTLTIQRTEQRDSAMYRCASSLRSGGFSPLHFGNGTRLTVT.

The CDR3 loop is CASSRTGPYEQYF. In DNA form, the CDR3 reads TGTGCCAGCAGCCGGACAGGCCCCTACGAGCAGTACTTC. V is TRBV6-1 and J is TRBJ2-7, with 7 bases aligning to TRBD1. Per germline, CDR1 MNHNS and CDR2 SASEGT. V shed 6 bases, J shed 2 bases, and the junction held 4 bases outside the gene matches. The length of the CDR3 is 13 residues.

This clone was detected a few times. The V and J genes are TRBV29-1 and TRBJ1-2; D is ambiguous. V was trimmed by 2 bases and J by 2 bases, leaving 6 bases between them. Germline lookup yields CDR1 SQVTM and CDR2 ANQGSEA. The CDR3 consists of 12 residues. The CDR3 DNA follows: TGCAGCGTTGAATCCCTCAACTATGGCTACACCTTC. Protein sequence: CSVESLNYGYTF. Based on the CDR3 plus reference TRBV29-1 and TRBJ1-2, the full variable domain is SAVISQKPSRDICQRGTSLTIQCQVDSQVTMMFWYRQQPGQSLTLIATANQGSEATYESGFVIDKFPISRPNLTFSTLTVSNMSPEDSSIYLCSVESLNYGYTFGSGTRLTVV.

This chain links TRBV19 with TRBJ1-2; D not resolved. The CDR3 sequence is 11 residues long. CDR1 and CDR2 from the germline V gene are LNHDA and SQIVND (reference sequence). Trimming shortened V by 3 bases and J by 8 bases, and 7 bases separated the two germline ends. The CDR3 is CASSIPEGYTF. The CDR3 nucleotides read TGTGCCAGTAGTATTCCTGAGGGCTACACCTTC.

The chain couples TRBV10-2 to TRBJ1-1; the match to TRBD1 covers 8 bases. The CDR3 contains 13 residues. Germline-derived CDR1 and CDR2 are WSHSY and SAAADI. V lost 6 bases, J lost 1 base, and 1 base stayed unmatched. CDR3 DNA: TGCGCCAGCAGAGGACAGGGGAACACTGAAGCTTTCTTT. Translating gives CASRGQGNTEAFF.

The V gene is TRBV5-1, the J gene TRBJ1-1; tentatively, D is TRBD1 (6 bases). Germline V gene lookup returns CDR1 SGHRS and CDR2 YFSETQ. V lost 0 bases, J lost 2 bases, and 8 bases lay in between. This CDR3 spans 14 amino acids. The CDR3 sequence is CASSLDRVNTEAFF. DNA for the CDR3: TGCGCCAGCAGCTTGGACAGGGTTAACACTGAAGCTTTCTTT.

A few counts support this clone. This rearrangement joins TRBV4-1 to TRBJ2-7, with 8 bases identical to TRBD1. This CDR3 comprises 16 residues. The V gene's germline CDR1 is MGHRA and CDR2 YSYEKL. V trimming: 1 base; J trimming: 5 bases; junction bases outside the gene matches: 10. CDR3 DNA sequence: TGCGCCAGCAGCCAAGTTAGCTGGACAGGGCGCAACGAGCAGTACTTC. Its protein is CASSQVSWTGRNEQYF.

The chain is built from TRBV6-1 and TRBJ2-2; tentatively, D is TRBD2 (5 bases). This CDR3 comprises 14 residues. From germline, CDR1 is MNHNS and CDR2 SASEGT. V was pared by 6 bases and J by 7 bases, with 15 bases between. The DNA of the CDR3 is TGTGCCAGCAGCGTTGCTAGCTTTCTCGGGGAGCTGTTTTTT. Protein sequence: CASSVASFLGELFF.

This clone was observed a handful of times. The chain employs TRBV25-1 and TRBJ2-1, with TRBD2 identical over 8 bases. Trimming removed 1 base from V and 5 bases from J; junction bases left unmatched: 4. The CDR3 has 15 amino acids. CDR1 is MGHDK, CDR2 SYGVNS, per germline. The CDR3 bases are TGTGCCAGCAGTGAATCGGGGGGGGCCCACAATGAGCAGTTCTTC. This sequence encodes CASSESGGAHNEQFF.

CDR3 loop: CASSLTPQGNQETQYF. Written as DNA, the CDR3 is TGTGCCAGCAGTTTAACACCCCAGGGGAACCAAGAGACCCAGTACTTC. This chain joins TRBV27 and TRBJ2-5; D perhaps matches TRBD1 (6 bases). V lost 2 bases and J lost 0, with 13 bases in between. Germline V gene sequence: CDR1 MNHEY, CDR2 SMNVEV (reference sequence). The CDR3 loop spans 16 amino acids.

The chain uses TRBV7-2 and TRBJ1-2; 7 bases fit TRBD1. Losses at the gene ends were 5 bases for V and 5 bases for J; bases not matched to a gene: 5. The V gene's germline CDR1 is SGHTA and CDR2 FQGNSA. This CDR3 is 13 amino acids long. The chain's CDR3 is CASSRDREYGYTF. CDR3 in DNA: TGTGCCAGCAGCCGAGACAGGGAGTATGGCTACACCTTC.

The chain uses TRBV7-2 and TRBJ1-1, with TRBD1 identical over 11 bases. Trimming took 5 bases from V and 6 from J; bases not matched to a gene: 11. The CDR3 spans 16 residues. Germline lookup yields CDR1 SGHTA and CDR2 FQGNSA. For the CDR3, the DNA is TGTGCCAGCAGCCACCCTTATGTGGGACAGGGGGCTGAAGCTTTCTTT. Its protein is CASSHPYVGQGAEAFF.